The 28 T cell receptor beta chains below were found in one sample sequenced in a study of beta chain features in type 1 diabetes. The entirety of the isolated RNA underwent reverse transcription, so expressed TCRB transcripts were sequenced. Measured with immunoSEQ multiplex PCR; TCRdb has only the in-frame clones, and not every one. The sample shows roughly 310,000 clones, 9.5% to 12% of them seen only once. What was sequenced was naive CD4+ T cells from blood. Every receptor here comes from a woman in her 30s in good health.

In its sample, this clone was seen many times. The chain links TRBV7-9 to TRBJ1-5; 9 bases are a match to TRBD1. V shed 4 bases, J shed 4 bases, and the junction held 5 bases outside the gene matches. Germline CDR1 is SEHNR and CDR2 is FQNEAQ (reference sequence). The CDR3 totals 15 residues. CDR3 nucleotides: TGTGCCAGCAGCTACGACGGGACAGGGAATCAGCCCCAGCATTTT. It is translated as CASSYDGTGNQPQHF.

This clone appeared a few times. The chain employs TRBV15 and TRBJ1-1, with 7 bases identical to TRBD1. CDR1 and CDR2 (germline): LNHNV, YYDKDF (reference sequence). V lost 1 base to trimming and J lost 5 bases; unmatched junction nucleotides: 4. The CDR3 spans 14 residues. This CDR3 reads CATSRGQGRTEAFF. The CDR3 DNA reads TGTGCCACCAGCAGAGGACAGGGTCGAACTGAAGCTTTCTTT.

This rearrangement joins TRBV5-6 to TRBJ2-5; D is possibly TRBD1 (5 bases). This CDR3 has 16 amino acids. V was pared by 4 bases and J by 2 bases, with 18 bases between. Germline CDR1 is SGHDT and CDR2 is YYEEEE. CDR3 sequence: CASSDFGTGSQETQYF. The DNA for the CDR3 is TGTGCCAGCAGCGATTTCGGAACAGGTTCGCAAGAGACCCAGTACTTC. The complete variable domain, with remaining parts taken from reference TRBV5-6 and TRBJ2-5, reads DAGVTQSPTHLIKTRGQQVTLRCSPKSGHDTVSWYQQALGQGPQFIFQYYEEEERQRGNFPDRFSGHQFPNYSSELNVNALLLGDSALYLCASSDFGTGSQETQYFGPGTRLLVL.

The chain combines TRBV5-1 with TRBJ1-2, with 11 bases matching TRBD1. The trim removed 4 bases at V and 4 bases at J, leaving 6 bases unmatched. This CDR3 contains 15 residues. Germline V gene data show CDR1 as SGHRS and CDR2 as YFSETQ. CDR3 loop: CASSIGQGAGYGYTF. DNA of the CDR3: TGCGCCAGCAGCATTGGACAGGGGGCTGGCTATGGCTACACCTTC.

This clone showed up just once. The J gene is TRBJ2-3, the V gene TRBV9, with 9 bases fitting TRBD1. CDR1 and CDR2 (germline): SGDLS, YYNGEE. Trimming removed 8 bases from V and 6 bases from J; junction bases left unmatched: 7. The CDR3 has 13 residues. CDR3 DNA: TGTGCCAGTACAACAGGGGGCGAGGATACGCAGTATTTT. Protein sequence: CASTTGGEDTQYF.

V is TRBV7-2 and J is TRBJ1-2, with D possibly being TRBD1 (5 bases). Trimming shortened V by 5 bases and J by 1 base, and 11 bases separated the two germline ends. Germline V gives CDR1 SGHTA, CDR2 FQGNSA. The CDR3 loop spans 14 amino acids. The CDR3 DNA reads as TGTGCCAGCAGCCCCTGGACAAGTAACTATGGCTACACCTTC. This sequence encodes CASSPWTSNYGYTF.

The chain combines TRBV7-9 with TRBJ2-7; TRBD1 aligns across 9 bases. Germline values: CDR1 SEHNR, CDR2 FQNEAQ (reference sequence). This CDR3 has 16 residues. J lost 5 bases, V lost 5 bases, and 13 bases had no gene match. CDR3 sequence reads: CASSLPLGQGTDEQYF. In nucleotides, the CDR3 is TGTGCCAGCAGCCTACCCCTGGGACAGGGTACGGACGAGCAGTACTTC.

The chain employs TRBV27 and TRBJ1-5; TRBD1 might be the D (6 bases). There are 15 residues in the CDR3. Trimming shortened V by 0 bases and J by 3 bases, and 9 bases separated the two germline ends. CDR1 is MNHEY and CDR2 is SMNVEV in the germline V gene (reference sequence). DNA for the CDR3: TGTGCCAGCAGTTTATCCGGACAGCTCAATCAGCCCCAGCATTTT. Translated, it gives CASSLSGQLNQPQHF.

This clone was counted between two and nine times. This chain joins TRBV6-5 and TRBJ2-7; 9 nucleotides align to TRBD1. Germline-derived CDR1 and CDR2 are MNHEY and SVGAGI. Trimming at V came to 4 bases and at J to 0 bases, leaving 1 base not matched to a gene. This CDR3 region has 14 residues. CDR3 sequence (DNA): TGTGCCAGCAGTTTGACAGGGGGCTCCTACGAGCAGTACTTC. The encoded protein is CASSLTGGSYEQYF.

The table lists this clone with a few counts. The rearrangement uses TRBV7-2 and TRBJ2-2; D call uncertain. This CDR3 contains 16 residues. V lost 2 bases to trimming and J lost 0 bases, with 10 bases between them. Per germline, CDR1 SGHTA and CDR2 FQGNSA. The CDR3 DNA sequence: TGTGCCAGCAGCTTACGCCTACAGCCGAACACCGGGGAGCTGTTTTTT. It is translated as CASSLRLQPNTGELFF.

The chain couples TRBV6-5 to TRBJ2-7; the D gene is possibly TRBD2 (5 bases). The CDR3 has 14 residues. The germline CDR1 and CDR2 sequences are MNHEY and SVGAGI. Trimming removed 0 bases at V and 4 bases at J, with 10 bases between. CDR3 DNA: TGTGCCAGCAGTTACTCGACGACGGGGTACGAGCAGTACTTC. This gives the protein CASSYSTTGYEQYF.

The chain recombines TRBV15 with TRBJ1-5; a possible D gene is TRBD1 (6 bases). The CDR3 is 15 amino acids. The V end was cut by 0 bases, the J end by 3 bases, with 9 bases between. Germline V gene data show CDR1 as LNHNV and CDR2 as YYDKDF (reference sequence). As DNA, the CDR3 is TGTGCCACCAGCAGAGATCAGGGGATCAATCAGCCCCAGCATTTT. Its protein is CATSRDQGINQPQHF.

CDR3 loop: CAWRKQGSNEKLFF. CDR3 nucleotide sequence: TGTGCCTGGAGAAAACAGGGATCTAATGAAAAACTGTTTTTT. The chain employs TRBV30 and TRBJ1-4; possible D gene TRBD1, 6 bases. Trimming left V 3 bases short and J 3 bases short, with 11 bases between. The CDR3 spans 14 residues. Germline CDR1 is GTSNPN and CDR2 is SVGIG (reference sequence).

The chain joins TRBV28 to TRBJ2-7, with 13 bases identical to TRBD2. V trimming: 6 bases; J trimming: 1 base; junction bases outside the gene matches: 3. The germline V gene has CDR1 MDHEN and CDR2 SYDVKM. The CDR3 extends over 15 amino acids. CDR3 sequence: CASRTSGRRSYEQYF. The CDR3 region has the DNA TGTGCCAGCAGGACTAGCGGGAGGCGATCCTACGAGCAGTACTTC.

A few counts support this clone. The DNA of the CDR3 is TGTGCCAGCAGCCGCTGGACAGGGCGCACTGAAGCTTTCTTT. Translated, it gives CASSRWTGRTEAFF. The V and J genes are TRBV13 and TRBJ1-1; 8 nucleotides agree with TRBD1. CDR1 PRHDT and CDR2 FYEKMQ come from the germline V gene (reference sequence). Unmatched junction bases numbered 6, after V lost 5 bases and J lost 4 bases. This CDR3 has 14 amino acids. Complete variable domain (other parts from reference TRBV13 and TRBJ1-1): AAGVIQSPRHLIKEKRETATLKCYPIPRHDTVYWYQQGPGQDPQFLISFYEKMQSDKGSIPDRFSAQQFSDYHSELNMSSLELGDSALYFCASSRWTGRTEAFFGQGTRLTVV.

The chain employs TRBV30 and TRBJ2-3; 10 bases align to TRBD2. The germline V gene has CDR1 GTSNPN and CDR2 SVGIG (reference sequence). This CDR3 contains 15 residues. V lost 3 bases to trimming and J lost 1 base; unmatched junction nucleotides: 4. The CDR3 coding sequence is TGTGCCTGGAGCTCCGGGACTAGCGGCACAGATACGCAGTATTTT. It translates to CAWSSGTSGTDTQYF.

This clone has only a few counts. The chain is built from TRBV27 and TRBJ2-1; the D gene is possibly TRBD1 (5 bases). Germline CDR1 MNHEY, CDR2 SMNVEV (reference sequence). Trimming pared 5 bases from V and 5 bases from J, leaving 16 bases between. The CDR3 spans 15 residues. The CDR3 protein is CASSHLGQGNNEQFF. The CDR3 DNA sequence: TGTGCCAGCAGTCATCTAGGGCAGGGAAACAATGAGCAGTTCTTC.

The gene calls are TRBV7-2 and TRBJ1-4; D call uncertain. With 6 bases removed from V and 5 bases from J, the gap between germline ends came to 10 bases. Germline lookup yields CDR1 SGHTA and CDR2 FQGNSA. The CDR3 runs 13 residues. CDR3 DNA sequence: TGTGCCAGCAGGGACTTCTCCAATGAAAAACTGTTTTTT. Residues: CASRDFSNEKLFF.

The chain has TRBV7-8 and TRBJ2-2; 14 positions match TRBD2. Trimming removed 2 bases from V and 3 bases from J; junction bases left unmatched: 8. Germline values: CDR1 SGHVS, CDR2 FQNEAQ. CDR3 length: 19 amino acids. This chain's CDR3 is CASSLTLPGLAGDTGELFF. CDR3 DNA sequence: TGTGCCAGCAGCTTAACCCTACCGGGACTAGCGGGAGACACCGGGGAGCTGTTTTTT.

In DNA, the CDR3 is TGCGCCAGCAGCTTTGGAGGAGGGAACACCGGGGAGCTGTTTTTT. Translated, it gives CASSFGGGNTGELFF. This chain connects TRBV5-1 to TRBJ2-2; D is perhaps TRBD2 (5 bases). CDR3 length: 15 residues. V was pared by 2 bases and J by 1 base, with 9 bases between. Germline V gives CDR1 SGHRS, CDR2 YFSETQ.

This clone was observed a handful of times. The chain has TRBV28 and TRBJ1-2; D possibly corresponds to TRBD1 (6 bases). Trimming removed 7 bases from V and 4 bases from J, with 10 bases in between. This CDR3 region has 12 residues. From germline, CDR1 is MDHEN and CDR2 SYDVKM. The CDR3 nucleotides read TGTGCCAGCAATAGGGACATCTATGGCTACACCTTC. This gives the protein CASNRDIYGYTF.

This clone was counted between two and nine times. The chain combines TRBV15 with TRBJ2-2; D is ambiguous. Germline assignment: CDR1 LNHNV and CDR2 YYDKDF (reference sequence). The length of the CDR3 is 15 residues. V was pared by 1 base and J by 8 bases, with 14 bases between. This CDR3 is CATSRVVPSAGELFF. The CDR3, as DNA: TGTGCCACCAGCAGAGTTGTCCCGAGCGCAGGGGAGCTGTTTTTT.

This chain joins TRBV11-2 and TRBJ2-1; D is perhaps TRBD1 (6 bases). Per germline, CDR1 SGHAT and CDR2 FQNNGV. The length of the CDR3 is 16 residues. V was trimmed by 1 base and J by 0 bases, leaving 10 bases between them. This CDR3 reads CASSLVGTNSYNEQFF. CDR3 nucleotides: TGTGCCAGCAGCTTAGTCGGGACAAACTCCTACAATGAGCAGTTCTTC.

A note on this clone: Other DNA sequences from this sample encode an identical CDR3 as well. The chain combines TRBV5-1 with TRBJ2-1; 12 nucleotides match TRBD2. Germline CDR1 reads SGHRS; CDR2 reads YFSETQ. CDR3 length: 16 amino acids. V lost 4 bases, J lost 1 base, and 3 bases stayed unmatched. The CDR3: CASSPLAGGSYNEQFF. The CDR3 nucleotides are TGCGCCAGCAGCCCACTAGCGGGAGGTTCCTACAATGAGCAGTTCTTC.

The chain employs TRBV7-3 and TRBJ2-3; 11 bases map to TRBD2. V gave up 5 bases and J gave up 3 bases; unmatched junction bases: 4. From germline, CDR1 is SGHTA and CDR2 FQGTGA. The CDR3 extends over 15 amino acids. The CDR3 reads CASSAGLAGTDTQYF. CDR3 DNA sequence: TGTGCCAGCAGCGCTGGACTAGCGGGTACAGATACGCAGTATTTT.

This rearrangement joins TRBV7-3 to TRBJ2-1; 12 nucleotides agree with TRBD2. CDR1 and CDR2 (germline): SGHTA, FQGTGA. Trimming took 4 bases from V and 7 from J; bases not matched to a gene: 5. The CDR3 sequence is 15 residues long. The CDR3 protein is CASSSTSGRTNEQFF. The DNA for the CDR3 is TGTGCCAGCAGCTCGACTAGCGGGAGAACTAATGAGCAGTTCTTC.

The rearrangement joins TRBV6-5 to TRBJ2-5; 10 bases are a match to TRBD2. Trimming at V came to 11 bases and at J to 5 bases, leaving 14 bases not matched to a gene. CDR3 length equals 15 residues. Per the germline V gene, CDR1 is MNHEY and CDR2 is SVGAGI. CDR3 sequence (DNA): TGTGCCTCCAAGGGGACTAGCGCGGGACTGGAGACCCAGTACTTC. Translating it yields CASKGTSAGLETQYF.

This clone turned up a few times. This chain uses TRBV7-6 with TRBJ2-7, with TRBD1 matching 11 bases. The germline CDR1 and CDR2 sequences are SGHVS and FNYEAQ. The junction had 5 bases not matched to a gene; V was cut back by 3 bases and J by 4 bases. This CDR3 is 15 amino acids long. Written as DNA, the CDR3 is TGTGCCAGCAGCTTTCTGGACAGGGGGCAATACGAGCAGTACTTC. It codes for CASSFLDRGQYEQYF.